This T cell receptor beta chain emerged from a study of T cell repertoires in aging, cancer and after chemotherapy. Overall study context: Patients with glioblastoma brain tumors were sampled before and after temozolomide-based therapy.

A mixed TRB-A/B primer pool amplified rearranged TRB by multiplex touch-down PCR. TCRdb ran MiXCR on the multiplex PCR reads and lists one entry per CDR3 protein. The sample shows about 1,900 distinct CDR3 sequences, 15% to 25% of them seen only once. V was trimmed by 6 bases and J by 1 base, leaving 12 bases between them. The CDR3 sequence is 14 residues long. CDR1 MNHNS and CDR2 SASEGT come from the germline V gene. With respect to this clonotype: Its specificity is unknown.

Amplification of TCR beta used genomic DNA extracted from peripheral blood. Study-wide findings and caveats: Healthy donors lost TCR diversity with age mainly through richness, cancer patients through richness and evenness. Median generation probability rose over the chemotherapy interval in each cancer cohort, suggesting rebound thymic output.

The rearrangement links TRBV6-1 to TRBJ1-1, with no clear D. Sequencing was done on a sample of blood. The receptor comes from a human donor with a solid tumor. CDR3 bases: TGTGCCAGCAGCGGAGGCGTGGAGAACACTGAAGCTTTCTTT. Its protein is CASSGGVENTEAFF.